This TCR beta chain was captured by sequencing in a study of vaccination effects on CD4 cells after COVID-19. Study-level points and caveats: Marked clonal contraction was seen late after vaccination (in both infection- and vaccine-induced clones). In the study, convalescent patients were few, and early post-infection timepoints were absent.

Notes on this clone: Its antigen remains unidentified.

ViraFEST used viral peptide pools to expand antigen-specific CD4+ T cells before sequencing. The culture ran for 9 to 11 days, and then CD4+ T cells were isolated. Documented for the person is a PCR-confirmed SARS-CoV-2 infection occurring between March and December 2020. Every well housed some 2 million PBMC, which grew in culture alongside 10 IU/ml IL-2 and 10 ug/ml peptides. The germline gives CDR1 LNHDA, CDR2 SQIVND (reference sequence). The germline V and J ends were trimmed by 3 bases and 0 bases, with 8 bases remaining between them. This CDR3 is 14 amino acids long. Measured with immunoSEQ multiplex PCR; TCRdb has only the in-frame clones, and not every one. The repertoire holds under 55,000 clones, about 68% seen once, with 25% to 35% in the top ten.

This material consisted of CD4+ T cells from PBMCs cultured with a peptide pool, taken before COVID-19 vaccination. The sequence derives from a human donor who had a prior SARS-CoV-2 infection. The J gene is TRBJ1-1, the V gene TRBV19, with D hard to call. The CDR3 protein is CASSISRMNTEAFF. The CDR3 coding sequence is TGTGCCAGTAGTATTTCCAGAATGAACACTGAAGCTTTCTTT.